This T cell receptor (beta chain) was sequenced during a study of human T cells and chemical hapten exposure. Across the study: All through the roughly 23-week study, the scalp of each patient received diphenylcyclopropenone doses weekly. Overall study results and limits: Sensitizing to DPC left TCRs with a frequency above 1 in 1000 unaltered.

The time point: pre-sensitization, week 0. Noted treatment: therapeutic diphenylcyclopropenone sensitization with weekly scalp DPC. Whole blood that had not been fractionated was the source of extracted total RNA. On this clonotype itself: Its antigen remains unknown.

CDR1 SGHVS and CDR2 FNYEAQ come from the germline V gene. Between the trimmed V and J ends, which lost 2 bases and 5 bases, there was a span of 10 bases. The CDR3 loop spans 15 amino acids. The library labeled individual cDNA molecules by adding unique molecular identifiers to them. TCRdb re-analysed the RACE reads in MiXCR, keeping a single row per CDR3 protein. Altogether 180,000 or so distinct CDR3 sequences are present, around 30% being singletons, with the ten largest covering just under 3%. The receptor was isolated from a woman in her twenties or thirties with alopecia areata. Some clones in this sample may be carry-over from other donors' samples. The sequenced sample was whole blood, obtained in connection with sensitization to the hapten diphenylcyclopropenone (DPC). The chain recombines TRBV7-6 with TRBJ1-6, with D perhaps TRBD1 (6 bases). CDR3 bases: TGTGCCAGCAGCTTAAGAGGGGGAGATAATTCACCCCTCCACTTT. Translation: CASSLRGGDNSPLHF. Complete variable domain (other parts from reference TRBV7-6 and TRBJ1-6): GAGVSQSPRYKVTKRGQDVALRCDPISGHVSLYWYRQALGQGPEFLTYFNYEAQQDKSGLPNDRFSAERPEGSISTLTIQRTEQRDSAMYRCASSLRGGDNSPLHFGNGTRLTVT.